The 4 T cell receptor beta chains below were found in one sample sequenced in a study of shared clonotypes between healthy human individuals. Assay: immunoSEQ multiplex PCR; the TCRdb copy retains only in-frame clones and omits some. The sample consists of 2.3 million or so clones, just over 90% of them appearing once. Specimen: naive CD4+ T cells from PBMCs. This sample's subset: CD45RA+ positively selected. All receptors derive from a young man in good health. Some clones in this sample may be carry-over from other donors' samples.

The chain links TRBV2 to TRBJ2-2; 9 bases line up with TRBD2. CDR1 and CDR2 (germline): SNHLY, FYNNEI. J was trimmed by 1 base and V by 0 bases; bases with no gene match: 9. The CDR3 consists of 19 residues. The CDR3 DNA sequence: TGTGCCAGCAGTGAAGCGCTTCGGAGTAGCGGGAGGAACACCGGGGAGCTGTTTTTT. The encoded protein is CASSEALRSSGRNTGELFF.

J is TRBJ2-5 and V is TRBV29-1; TRBD2 might be the D (6 bases). There are 13 residues in the CDR3. The germline CDR1 and CDR2 sequences are SQVTM and ANQGSEA. Trimming took off 4 bases at V and 4 bases at J, with 13 bases between the two ends. CDR3 coding DNA: TGCAGCGTTGGACAGCTGGAGGGAGAGACCCAGTACTTC. It translates to CSVGQLEGETQYF.

This clone was observed a few times. A read error may account for a junction end that differs from germline. This sequence joins TRBV19 and TRBJ1-5; tentatively, D is TRBD1 (6 bases). This CDR3 is 16 amino acids long. Germline V CDR1 and CDR2: LNHDA, SQIVND (reference sequence). The CDR3 DNA reads as TGTGCCAGTAGTCTAGACAGGTACTCTAGCAATCAGCCCCAGCATTTT. This translates into CASSLDRYSSNQPQHF.

J is TRBJ1-3 and V is TRBV29-1; D remains ambiguous. The V end was cut by 4 bases, the J end by 3 bases, with 16 bases between. The CDR3 totals 15 residues. Germline CDR1 is SQVTM and CDR2 is ANQGSEA. CDR3 bases: TGCAGCGTTGGGTTTGTCGGTGGCAGTGGAAACACCATATATTTT. Amino acids: CSVGFVGGSGNTIYF.